The sequence of this T cell receptor (beta chain) was determined in a study of shared clonotypes between healthy human individuals. Only in-frame clones appear in the TCRdb table, and some are missing; sequencing was by immunoSEQ multiplex PCR. The table has about half a million clones, about four fifths seen once; the top ten hold roughly 13%. With 5 bases removed from V and 4 bases from J, the gap between germline ends came to 11 bases. The germline gives CDR1 MNHEY, CDR2 SVGAGI. The CDR3 covers 13 residues. Sequenced sample: PBMCs. The receptor was derived from a woman between 35 and 50 years old in good health. Some clones in this sample may be carry-over from other donors' samples. The chain links TRBV6-5 to TRBJ1-2, with D perhaps matching TRBD1 (5 bases). CDR3: CASSPGTSYGYTF. DNA for the CDR3: TGTGCCAGCAGTCCCGGGACGAGCTATGGCTACACCTTC.